This TCR beta chain is from a study of Graves' ophthalmopathy and Graves' hyperthyroidism (dated by TCRdb to the late 2010s). At the level of the whole study: Peripheral blood samples were taken at the time of initial diagnosis, before any treatment was given. The study used signatures of the TCR beta repertoire to tell Graves' ophthalmopathy apart from Graves' hyperthyroidism and to predict which patients would progress to ophthalmopathy. In total, around 140 blood samples were TCR-sequenced: 40 to 45 ophthalmopathy, about 75 hyperthyroidism and about 17 hyperthyroidism-to-ophthalmopathy patients. A discovery set of about 99 patients (43 ophthalmopathy, about 59 stable hyperthyroidism) was enrolled to explore V-J signatures distinguishing ophthalmopathy from hyperthyroidism. An independent validation cohort comprised fewer than 20 hyperthyroidism patients and 17 patients who later progressed from hyperthyroidism to ophthalmopathy. In several hyperthyroidism patients, the T-cell repertoires found in thyroid tissue were compared with those found in blood. Following sampling, methimazole starting at 30 mg daily was administered to hyperthyroidism patients, and high-dose intravenous methylprednisolone was administered to ophthalmopathy patients.

Results and caveats for the whole study, not just this receptor: Among expanded thyroid clonotypes with frequency above 0.001, most also showed up in blood, which suggests that blood repertoires may reflect the thyroid immune response. In validation, the model predicted ophthalmopathy progression with more than 70% sensitivity and 72.22% specificity; around twelve predicted patients were CT-confirmed with GO in a median of around 6 months. Ophthalmopathy was separated from stable hyperthyroidism by the 13-signature model with about 85% sensitivity and around 81% specificity in cross-validation and with 80%/75% in the test set. Sample size was not statistically predetermined, and group allocation was not concealed from the investigators.

Details on this clonotype: Its antigen specificity is not known. No quality values exist for individual bases; no much larger clone is one base distant.

The ophthalmopathy patients had moderately to severely active disease, with a Clinical Activity Score of 3 or higher, a NOSPECS grade of 4 or higher, and a disease duration of less than 3 months. Patients with other autoimmune diseases, uncontrolled infections, pregnancy or lactation were excluded from the study. Diagnosis was based on clinical symptoms, serum thyroxine, TRAb, thyroid ultrasound and orbital computed tomography. Using Ficoll-Paque density gradient centrifugation, PBMCs were isolated from 9.5 to 10 ml of fresh peripheral blood. Total RNA was extracted with Trizol reagent and quality-checked on an Agilent 2100 Bioanalyzer. A distance of 13 bases separates the germline ends of V and J, which lose 5 bases and 12 bases respectively. The CDR3 numbers 10 residues from cysteine through phenylalanine. Only the CDR3 region is kept as DNA, spanning 30 bases read in frame from base 1. Based on the germline V gene, the CDR1 and CDR2 sequences are SQVTM and ANQGSEA.

TCR beta CDR3 regions were amplified from RNA transcripts for repertoire sequencing. A first-round RT-PCR used HTBI primers with the Qiagen OneStep RT-PCR kit, followed by a second-round multiplex PCR, size selection and purification. Libraries were sequenced on an Illumina HiSeq2000 using paired-end 100 bp reads. Per the original workflow: SOAPnuke was used for read processing, and reads with adapters, uncalled bases, a mean Phred below 15, or no exact constant-primer or identifier match were discarded. High-quality paired reads were merged with COPE v1.2.5. Unique nucleotide sequences were defined as clonotypes and aligned to IMGT TRB V, D and J references using MiTCR v1.1. The analysis was limited to V-J combinations with a frequency above 0.0001, which together covered around 99% of the repertoires. A TCR clonal expansion and chaos score per V-J combination was defined as the ratio of F50 clonal expansion to chaos observed in the TCRdist matrix. Welch's t-statistics and random forest were used to reduce the features to 10 to 15 V-J combinations, which were then used as input to a naive Bayes classifier. The similarity between thyroid and blood repertoires was quantified using the Morisita-Horn index. TCRdb cleaned the public reads at Q25 with fastp, built clones with MiXCR and kept in-frame beta chains. Rows are unified per CDR3 protein, each entry keeping the most common DNA and genes. The V and J calls were determined by TCRdb, not by the authors. The sample includes 600,000 to 950,000 distinct CDR3 sequences, with roughly two fifths observed a single time. The top ten constitute approximately 46% of the sample.

This TCR was sampled from an adult man with Graves' ophthalmopathy. The sequenced material came from peripheral blood. Rearrangement joined TRBV29-1 to TRBJ1-2; matching of 6 bases hints at TRBD1 as the D gene. The CDR3 reads CSVTGTGNTF. The bases read TGCAGCGTTACAGGGACTGGAAACACCTTC.